Below are 5 T cell receptor beta chains sequenced from a single sample in a study of cytomegalovirus exposure and HLA in healthy donors. Use of 60 Vbeta and 13 Jbeta primers characterized the PCR. Profiled with immunoSEQ multiplex PCR; TCRdb holds only in-frame clones, not every one. Of approximately 160,000 clones in the sample, about 71% were seen once. Input material: PBMCs. These receptors were obtained from a woman in her thirties or forties in good health and CMV-seropositive.

This clone was seen just once. This chain joins TRBV28 and TRBJ1-1; possible D gene TRBD1, 5 bases. Germline V CDR1 and CDR2: MDHEN, SYDVKM. V was pared by 6 bases and J by 3 bases, with 14 bases between. CDR3 length: 14 amino acids. CDR3 nucleotide sequence: TGTGCCAGCAGCTCGGGGGTAGAAGACACTGAAGCTTTCTTT. This translates into CASSSGVEDTEAFF.

The V and J genes are TRBV7-9 and TRBJ1-3, with a possible D match to TRBD1 (5 bases). V gave up 2 bases and J gave up 4 bases, with 9 bases separating them. The CDR3 spans 14 residues. The germline CDR1 and CDR2 sequences are SEHNR and FQNEAQ (reference sequence). As DNA, the CDR3 is TGTGCCAGCAGCTTACAGGGCGGCGGAAACACCATATATTTT. Translated, it gives CASSLQGGGNTIYF.

The chain uses TRBV18 and TRBJ2-2; 9 nucleotides line up with TRBD2. Germline CDR1 reads KGHSH; CDR2 reads LQKENI. The CDR3 runs 18 residues. V was clipped by 3 bases and J by 5 bases; unmatched bases: 13. CDR3 protein: CASSPILASGKGTGELFF. DNA for the CDR3: TGTGCCAGCTCACCTATACTGGCTAGCGGGAAAGGTACCGGGGAGCTGTTTTTT.

In the case of this clone: Other DNA sequences in the same sample also yield this CDR3. The J gene is TRBJ2-3, the V gene TRBV6-6; D is unclear. V was shortened by 5 bases and J by 2 bases, with 8 bases between the two germline ends. The CDR3 loop spans 13 amino acids. Germline V gene sequence: CDR1 MNHNY, CDR2 SVGAGI (reference sequence). The CDR3 DNA follows: TGTGCCAGCAGTCCAGGATCCACAGATACGCAGTATTTT. As protein: CASSPGSTDTQYF.

The chain carries TRBV19 and TRBJ2-7, with TRBD1 identical over 10 bases. Per the germline V gene, CDR1 is LNHDA and CDR2 is SQIVND (reference sequence). CDR3 size: 15 residues. The V and J ends lost 6 bases and 0 bases, in that order; junction bases with no gene match: 5. CDR3 in DNA: TGTGCCAGTAGGGACCGGACAGGGGGCTCCTACGAGCAGTACTTC. As protein: CASRDRTGGSYEQYF.